This entry lists 5 T cell receptor beta chains sequenced from one sample in a study of shared T cell receptors in the human thymus. Using immunoSEQ multiplex PCR, the repertoire was profiled, and TCRdb retains in-frame clones only, with some absent. Here the sample spans roughly 660,000 clones, over 75% being singletons. The data were also submitted as part of a second study, on human thymus T cells.

Source material: thymocytes. All receptors come from a boy under two years old with a congenital heart defect.

The chain couples TRBV2 to TRBJ2-5; TRBD2 matches at 11 bases. The V and J ends lost 6 bases and 1 base, in that order; junction bases with no gene match: 10. The germline V gene encodes CDR1 SNHLY and CDR2 FYNNEI. The CDR3 totals 17 residues. The CDR3 DNA follows: TGTGCCAGCAGAAACGGGACTAGCGGCATCCCCCAAGAGACCCAGTACTTC. Its translation is CASRNGTSGIPQETQYF.

This clone was seen just once. The gene calls are TRBV27 and TRBJ1-1, with D possibly TRBD1 on 5 matching bases. The length of the CDR3 is 14 residues. The V end lost 6 bases, the J end lost 0 bases, and 11 bases lay between the germline ends. In germline, CDR1 is MNHEY, CDR2 SMNVEV (reference sequence). The CDR3 coding sequence is TGTGCCAGCAGCGGGGGAACGGTGAACACTGAAGCTTTCTTT. This translates into CASSGGTVNTEAFF.

This rearrangement joins TRBV5-5 to TRBJ2-5, with D perhaps TRBD2 (5 bases). The CDR3 covers 14 residues. The germline V and J ends were trimmed by 3 bases and 7 bases, with 16 bases remaining between them. From germline, CDR1 is SGHKS and CDR2 YYEKEE (reference sequence). The CDR3 loop reads CASSYGSLRGTQYF. CDR3 DNA sequence: TGTGCCAGCAGCTATGGTTCCCTACGGGGGACCCAGTACTTC.

V is TRBV13 and J is TRBJ2-7, with 10 bases matching TRBD2. There are 17 residues in the CDR3. Germline-derived CDR1 and CDR2 are PRHDT and FYEKMQ (reference sequence). Losses at the gene ends were 1 base for V and 6 bases for J; bases not matched to a gene: 12. The CDR3 DNA reads as TGTGCCAGCAGCTTAGAGGGCCCTAGCGGGAGAGTAGGCGAGCAGTACTTC. Protein: CASSLEGPSGRVGEQYF.

A note on this clone: This specimen includes other DNA sequences encoding the same CDR3. The chain has TRBV27 and TRBJ2-5; TRBD2 matches at 7 bases. Germline V gene lookup returns CDR1 MNHEY and CDR2 SMNVEV (reference sequence). CDR3 size: 13 residues. V shed 6 bases, J shed 2 bases, and the junction held 3 bases outside the gene matches. CDR3 coding DNA: TGTGCCAGCAGCACGGGGGGACAAGAGACCCAGTACTTC. Amino acid sequence: CASSTGGQETQYF.